The 3 T cell receptor beta chains reported below all come from one sample, sequenced in a study of blood T cell repertoires in COVID-19. Data came from immunoSEQ multiplex PCR; TCRdb stores just in-frame clones and leaves some out. In the table there are around 340,000 clones, 88% of which are singletons. Sequencing was performed on PBMCs or T cells enriched from blood (not recorded which). These receptors originate from a woman aged 30 to 39 who had been exposed to COVID-19.

The chain joins TRBV15 to TRBJ2-4, with a possible D match to TRBD1 (5 bases). The CDR3 is made up of 19 amino acids. The V end lost 0 bases, the J end lost 0 bases, and 18 bases lay between the germline ends. The germline V gene encodes CDR1 LNHNV and CDR2 YYDKDF (reference sequence). The CDR3 DNA reads TGTGCCACCAGCAGAGATGGTATAAACAGGTTCTCAGCCAAAAACATTCAGTACTTC. It yields the protein CATSRDGINRFSAKNIQYF.

V is TRBV6-4 and J is TRBJ2-2; 7 bases map to TRBD2. This CDR3 has 13 amino acids. Trimming took 8 bases from V and 1 from J; bases not matched to a gene: 1. Germline loops: CDR1 MRHNA, CDR2 SNTAGT. The CDR3 DNA sequence: TGTGCCAGCGGGAGGGAGAACACCGGGGAGCTGTTTTTT. This sequence encodes CASGRENTGELFF.

CDR3 amino acids: CASSRWTGGGADTQYF. The CDR3 nucleotides read TGTGCCAGCAGCCGATGGACAGGGGGCGGAGCAGATACGCAGTATTTT. The rearrangement links TRBV14 to TRBJ2-3, with 11 nucleotides matching TRBD1. The length of the CDR3 is 16 residues. V was pared by 4 bases and J by 4 bases, with 7 bases of the junction left unmatched. Per germline, CDR1 SGHDN and CDR2 FVKESK.